The 2 T cell receptor beta chains in this list originate from one sample, sequenced in a study of blood T cell repertoires in COVID-19. Sequencing was performed with immunoSEQ multiplex PCR; in TCRdb, only in-frame clones are kept and a portion is missing. This repertoire shows more than 250,000 clones, around 86% found once; its top ten account for 1%. The sequenced sample consisted of peripheral blood. These receptors all stem from a man between 45 and 60 years old with active or convalescent COVID-19.

This chain links TRBV28 with TRBJ1-1; 8 nucleotides match TRBD1. Germline trimming cut 6 bases from V and 11 bases from J; bases unmatched to any gene: 11. The CDR3 is 13 amino acids. Germline V lookup: CDR1 MDHEN, CDR2 SYDVKM. As DNA, the CDR3 is TGTGCCAGCAGCAACCTGCATACAGGGGGGGCTTTCTTT. Translating gives CASSNLHTGGAFF.

The chain has TRBV11-1 and TRBJ2-1, with D possibly TRBD1 on 6 matching bases. CDR3 length equals 15 residues. Trimming stripped 3 bases from V and 2 bases from J, with 11 bases between. Per the germline V gene, CDR1 is SGHAT and CDR2 is FQDESV (reference sequence). The CDR3 DNA is TGTGCCAGCAGCTTGAGGGGGTACACCTACAATGAGCAGTTCTTC. This sequence encodes CASSLRGYTYNEQFF.